The 22 T cell receptor beta chains below come from one sample, sequenced in a study of T cell repertoires in cytomegalovirus infection. The antigens these receptors bind are not known. TCRdb called the reads again in MiXCR, with one record for every CDR3 protein. The sample has a few hundred thousand distinct CDR3 sequences; roughly a fifth are singletons. The sequencing here drew on cultured PBMCs, taken from culture after CMV antigen stimulation. The receptor source for this set is a human donor in good health (CMV status not recorded). Some clones in this sample may be carry-over from other donors' samples.

This clonotype was picked up a small number of times. The rearrangement uses TRBV6-5 and TRBJ2-7, with a weak D call TRBD2 (6 bases). CDR1 is MNHEY and CDR2 is SVGAGI in the germline V gene. Trimming cost V 7 bases and J 0 bases, with 16 bases left between them. This CDR3 is 15 amino acids long. Written as DNA, the CDR3 is TGTGCCAGCAACCGCCGGGACTGTGACTCCTACGAGCAGTACGTC. This sequence encodes CASNRRDCDSYEQYV.

The table lists this clonotype with many counts. The chain joins TRBV7-8 to TRBJ2-1, with TRBD2 identical over 7 bases. Germline V gives CDR1 SGHVS, CDR2 FQNEAQ. Trimming took 0 bases from V and 9 from J; bases not matched to a gene: 14. CDR3 length: 17 amino acids. The CDR3 region has the DNA TGTGCCAGCAGCTTAGCGAGATCTGCGGGAGTAGTAGGTGAGCAGTTCTTC. Its protein is CASSLARSAGVVGEQFF.

This clonotype has a single count. The gene calls are TRBV5-1 and TRBJ2-7; tentatively, D is TRBD1 (6 bases). Germline CDR1 is SGHRS and CDR2 is YFSETQ. Trimming removed 3 bases from V and 4 bases from J, with 17 bases in between. The CDR3 has 15 amino acids. CDR3 in DNA: TGCGCCAGCAGCTGGCTCGGGACAAATTCTTACGAGCAGTACTTC. Translation gives CASSWLGTNSYEQYF.

This clonotype was detected ten times or more. This rearrangement joins TRBV7-2 to TRBJ1-1; tentative D call: TRBD1 (5 bases). Germline V CDR1 and CDR2: SGHTA, FQGNSA. This CDR3 has 15 amino acids. Trimming stripped 2 bases from V and 2 bases from J, with 12 bases between. In nucleotides, the CDR3 is TGTGCCAGCAGCTTAAAGGGACGGGGCAACACTGAAGCTTTCTTT. This gives the protein CASSLKGRGNTEAFF. Variable domain in full (rest from reference TRBV7-2 and TRBJ1-1): GAGVSQSPSNKVTEKGKDVELRCDPISGHTALYWYRQSLGQGLEFLIYFQGNSAPDKSGLPSDRFSAERTGGSVSTLTIQRTQQEDSAVYLCASSLKGRGNTEAFFGQGTRLTVV.

This rearrangement joins TRBV20-1 to TRBJ1-4, with D possibly TRBD1 on 5 matching bases. V lost 1 base and J lost 9, with 21 bases in between. The CDR3 runs 16 residues. Germline lookup yields CDR1 DFQATT and CDR2 SNEGSKA (reference sequence). For the CDR3, the DNA is TGCAGTGCTAGAGGGCGCGAGGGGCTGGACGAAAAAAAACTGTTTTTT. This translates into CSARGREGLDEKKLFF.

This sequence joins TRBV9 and TRBJ2-3, with no clear D. In germline, CDR1 is SGDLS, CDR2 YYNGEE. This CDR3 is 14 amino acids long. V was shortened by 0 bases and J by 2 bases, with 7 bases between the two germline ends. The DNA of the CDR3 is TGTGCCAGCAGCGTAGGCCCCACCACAGATACGCAGTATTTT. It codes for CASSVGPTTDTQYF.

This clonotype has just a few counts. The V gene is TRBV7-2, the J gene TRBJ2-5; tentative D call: TRBD2 (6 bases). V was shortened by 7 bases and J by 5 bases, with 14 bases between the two germline ends. From germline, CDR1 is SGHTA and CDR2 FQGNSA. The CDR3 runs to 13 residues. The CDR3 reads CASTYRRGETQYF. Written as DNA, the CDR3 is TGTGCCAGCACATACCGTCGGGGGGAGACCCAGTACTTC. The full variable domain, in which reference TRBV7-2 and TRBJ2-5 provide the parts outside the CDR3, is GAGVSQSPSNKVTEKGKDVELRCDPISGHTALYWYRQSLGQGLEFLIYFQGNSAPDKSGLPSDRFSAERTGGSVSTLTIQRTQQEDSAVYLCASTYRRGETQYFGPGTRLLVL.

In this sample, this clonotype turned up many times. This chain uses TRBV7-2 with TRBJ1-5; D gene unclear. The germline CDR1 and CDR2 sequences are SGHTA and FQGNSA. CDR3 length equals 16 residues. Trimming shortened V by 1 base and J by 1 base, and 11 bases separated the two germline ends. CDR3 in amino acids: CASSLDQAGSNQPQHF. CDR3 in DNA: TGTGCCAGCAGCTTAGACCAGGCTGGGAGCAATCAGCCCCAGCATTTT.

This clonotype was counted ten times or more. The chain combines TRBV7-2 with TRBJ2-7; 9 nucleotides align to TRBD1. Germline CDR1 and CDR2: SGHTA and FQGNSA. The CDR3 extends over 13 amino acids. V lost 5 bases, J lost 5 bases, and 4 bases stayed unmatched. The CDR3 reads CASSTDRGNEQYF. CDR3 coding DNA: TGTGCCAGCAGCACGGACAGGGGTAACGAGCAGTACTTC.

The rearrangement uses TRBV2 and TRBJ1-5; D uncertain. CDR1 and CDR2 (germline): SNHLY, FYNNEI. Deletions cut 1 base from V and 4 bases from J, with 8 bases between. The CDR3 sequence is 14 residues long. This CDR3 is CASSEGRVNQPQHF. CDR3 in DNA: TGTGCCAGCAGTGAAGGAAGAGTGAATCAGCCCCAGCATTTT. Using reference TRBV2 and TRBJ1-5 for the parts outside the CDR3, the full variable domain is EPEVTQTPSHQVTQMGQEVILRCVPISNHLYFYWYRQILGQKVEFLVSFYNNEISEKSEIFDDQFSVERPDGSNFTLKIRSTKLEDSAMYFCASSEGRVNQPQHFGDGTRLSIL.

This clonotype has a count of ten or more. The J gene is TRBJ2-7, the V gene TRBV7-2; the match to TRBD2 covers 13 bases. Trimming took 5 bases from V and 7 from J; bases not matched to a gene: 5. The CDR3 sequence is 14 residues long. Germline V lookup: CDR1 SGHTA, CDR2 FQGNSA. Written as DNA, the CDR3 is TGTGCCAGCAGCACTAGCGGGAGGGCGGTAGAGCAGTACGTC. It is translated as CASSTSGRAVEQYV.

The rearrangement links TRBV7-6 to TRBJ2-1; 9 nucleotides agree with TRBD2. V lost 6 bases, J lost 7 bases, and 13 bases stayed unmatched. Looked up from germline, CDR1 is SGHVS and CDR2 is FNYEAQ. The length of the CDR3 is 16 residues. Here the CDR3 DNA reads TGTGCCAGCAGAGAGATGGTTTCTAGCGGGGTTAATGAGCAGTTCTTC. It codes for CASREMVSSGVNEQFF.

This clonotype was found many times. The rearrangement links TRBV12-3 or TRBV12-4 to TRBJ1-1; D is undetermined. The CDR3 spans 14 residues. Trimming shortened V by 6 bases and J by 4 bases, and 15 bases separated the two germline ends. The CDR3 DNA sequence: TGTGCCAGCAGCCTCCTGGGGTATAGCACTGAAGCTTTCTTT. It specifies CASSLLGYSTEAFF.

This clonotype has more than one count but fewer than ten. The chain combines TRBV27 with TRBJ1-2; D is uncertain. The CDR3 consists of 15 residues. The germline gives CDR1 MNHEY, CDR2 SMNVEV (reference sequence). Trimming left V 4 bases short and J 5 bases short, with 17 bases between. This chain's CDR3 is CASSSRLINGYGYTF. The CDR3 bases are TGTGCCAGCAGTTCGAGACTGATAAACGGGTATGGCTACACCTTC.

In its sample, this clonotype was seen many times. CDR3 in amino acids: CASSLLGALYEQYV. DNA for the CDR3: TGTGCCAGCAGCTTATTGGGGGCCCTTTACGAGCAGTACGTC. The J gene is TRBJ2-7, the V gene TRBV7-8, with D possibly TRBD1 on 6 matching bases. Per the germline V gene, CDR1 is SGHVS and CDR2 is FQNEAQ. The CDR3 has 14 amino acids. Trimming removed 2 bases at V and 4 bases at J, with 12 bases between.

This clonotype was observed many times. V is TRBV7-9 and J is TRBJ2-4, with TRBD2 matching 7 bases. Germline values: CDR1 SEHNR, CDR2 FQNEAQ (reference sequence). The trim removed 2 bases at V and 1 base at J, leaving 5 bases unmatched. The CDR3 runs to 16 residues. The CDR3 is CASSLSGIWAKNIQYF. The CDR3 bases are TGTGCCAGCAGCTTAAGCGGGATATGGGCCAAAAACATTCAGTACTTC.

This chain joins TRBV18 and TRBJ2-7; unclear D gene. V shed 3 bases and J shed 2 bases, with 11 bases lying between them. This CDR3 has 14 residues. CDR1 and CDR2 from the germline V gene are KGHSH and LQKENI. The CDR3 region is CASSPLVRPYEQYV. CDR3 in DNA: TGTGCCAGCTCACCGTTAGTCCGGCCCTACGAGCAGTACGTC.

This clonotype was seen only once. V and J are TRBV7-4 and TRBJ2-1; TRBD2 might be the D (6 bases). The germline CDR1 and CDR2 sequences are SGHVT and SQSDAQ. V was clipped by 1 base and J by 4 bases, with 14 bases between them. This CDR3 contains 16 residues. CDR3 bases: TGTGCCAGCAGCTTAGGTATCCGGGAGCAATACAATGAGCAGTTCTTC. This codes for CASSLGIREQYNEQFF.

The chain recombines TRBV6-2 or TRBV6-3 with TRBJ1-1, with D possibly TRBD1 on 5 matching bases. This CDR3 region has 15 residues. Germline CDR1 MNHEY, CDR2 SVGEGT. V gave up 2 bases and J gave up 5 bases, with 15 bases separating them. This CDR3 is CASSYVGGIWTEAFF. CDR3 nucleotide sequence: TGTGCCAGCAGTTACGTTGGGGGGATATGGACTGAAGCTTTCTTT.

The chain employs TRBV12-5 and TRBJ2-1; 9 bases fit TRBD2. Germline V lookup: CDR1 LGHNT, CDR2 FRNRAP. The CDR3 is 15 residues long. The V segment lost 3 bases and the J segment 5 bases; nucleotides outside the gene matches: 5. In DNA form, the CDR3 reads TGTGCTAGTGGTTTTCTGGCGGGAGGGAACAATGAGCAGTTCTTC. Protein sequence: CASGFLAGGNNEQFF.

A few counts support this clonotype. This sequence joins TRBV29-1 and TRBJ1-5; maybe TRBD1 (5 bases). The V gene's germline CDR1 is SQVTM and CDR2 ANQGSEA. This CDR3 spans 13 amino acids. The germline V and J ends were trimmed by 4 bases and 9 bases, with 16 bases remaining between them. The CDR3 DNA reads TGCAGCGTTGCCGGGGGGGGGGAAGGGCCCCAGCATTTT. Its protein product is CSVAGGGEGPQHF.

The chain employs TRBV10-3 and TRBJ1-4; 7 bases line up with TRBD1. The CDR3 loop spans 13 amino acids. V was pared by 5 bases and J by 7 bases, with 4 bases of the junction left unmatched. Germline CDR1 is ENHRY and CDR2 is SYGVKD. The CDR3 DNA follows: TGTGCCATCAGTCAAGGGACAGTTGAAAAACTGTTTTTT. It translates to CAISQGTVEKLFF.